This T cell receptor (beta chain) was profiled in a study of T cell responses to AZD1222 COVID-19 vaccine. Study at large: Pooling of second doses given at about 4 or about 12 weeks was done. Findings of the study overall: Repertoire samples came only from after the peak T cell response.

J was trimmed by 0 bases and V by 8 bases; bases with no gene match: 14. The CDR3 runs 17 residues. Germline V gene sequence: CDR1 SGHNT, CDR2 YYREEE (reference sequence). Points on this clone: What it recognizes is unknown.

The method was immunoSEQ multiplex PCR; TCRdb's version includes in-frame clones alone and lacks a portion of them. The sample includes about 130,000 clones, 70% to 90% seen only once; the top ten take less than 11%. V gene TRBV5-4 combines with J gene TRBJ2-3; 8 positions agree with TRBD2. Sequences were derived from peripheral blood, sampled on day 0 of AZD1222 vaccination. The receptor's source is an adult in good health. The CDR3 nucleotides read TGTGCCAGTAGACCGGGGGGGCCAGCTTTTAGCACAGATACGCAGTATTTT. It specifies CASRPGGPAFSTDTQYF.